The clone carrying this T cell receptor (beta chain) has a count of ten or more. The sample originates from a study of identical twins. The CDR3 runs 16 residues. V trimming: 1 base; J trimming: 2 bases; junction bases outside the gene matches: 5. Germline loops: CDR1 SQVTM, CDR2 ANQGSEA. Template switching, a step in the protocol, added a universal primer site, and cDNA carried unique molecular identifiers. MiXCR, run by TCRdb on the 5' RACE reads, gives a single entry per CDR3 protein. There are around 510,000 distinct CDR3 sequences in the sample; around 15% occur only once, and approximately 1% lies in the top ten. Separately, the same data were catalogued under a study of yellow fever vaccine responses in identical twins.

The J gene is TRBJ2-2, the V gene TRBV29-1, with 9 bases lining up with TRBD2. The origin of this receptor is a woman aged 18-29 years in good health. What was sequenced was CD4+ T cells sorted from blood. CDR3 sequence: CSVEAMTSGNTGELFF. For the CDR3, the DNA is TGCAGCGTTGAAGCCATGACTAGCGGAAACACCGGGGAGCTGTTTTTT.